This T cell receptor (beta chain) was captured in a study of blood T cell repertoires in COVID-19. In the original workflow: Quantification of nucleated cells was approximated via reference gene primer amplification. Data came from immunoSEQ multiplex PCR; TCRdb stores just in-frame clones and leaves some out. V and J calls and clone size are as listed in that table; D and trimming were resolved from the DNA. The sample records fewer than 250,000 clones, approximately 87% being singletons. Germline V gene sequence: CDR1 MNHEY, CDR2 SVGAGI. V lost 4 bases to trimming and J lost 3 bases, with 13 bases between them. The CDR3 loop spans 15 amino acids.

This TCR was recovered from a woman in her seventies with acute or convalescent COVID-19. The rearrangement links TRBV6-5 to TRBJ1-5; D is undetermined. Specimen: peripheral blood. The CDR3 sequence: CASSSRFPDNQPQHF. The CDR3 DNA reads TGTGCCAGCAGTTCCAGGTTTCCCGACAATCAGCCCCAGCATTTT.